This T cell receptor beta chain was sequenced in a study of T cell responses to AZD1222 COVID-19 vaccine. Study conclusions and caveats: A mostly white British donor set with more females was recruited, and clonal diversity was possibly underestimated. Spike-specific TCR breadth and depth grew following two AZD1222 doses. Researchers report vaccine-associated CD4 TCRs spanning spike, with dominance at 160-218 and 743-854.

Turning to this clone: Its antigen is currently unknown.

Data came from immunoSEQ multiplex PCR; TCRdb stores just in-frame clones and leaves some out. The sample holds around 80,000 clones; about 90% are singletons and the top ten take approximately 1.3%. This CDR3 has 13 amino acids. V lost 8 bases and J lost 7; bases outside the gene matches: 2. The germline gives CDR1 LNHNV, CDR2 YYDKDF (reference sequence). Whether given at about 4 or about 12 weeks, second doses were pooled. This chain joins TRBV15 and TRBJ2-1; 13 bases are a match to TRBD2. The starting material was peripheral blood, obtained 28 days after the second AZD1222 dose. The sequence came from an adult who received the AZD1222 COVID-19 vaccine. The CDR3 sequence is CATRTSGGNEQFF. CDR3 nucleotides: TGTGCCACCCGGACTAGCGGGGGTAATGAGCAGTTCTTC. Full variable domain (rest looked up from reference TRBV15 and TRBJ2-1): DAMVIQNPRYQVTQFGKPVTLSCSQTLNHNVMYWYQQKSSQAPKLLFHYYDKDFNNEADTPDNFQSRRPNTSFCFLDIRSPGLGDTAMYLCATRTSGGNEQFFGPGTRLTVL.